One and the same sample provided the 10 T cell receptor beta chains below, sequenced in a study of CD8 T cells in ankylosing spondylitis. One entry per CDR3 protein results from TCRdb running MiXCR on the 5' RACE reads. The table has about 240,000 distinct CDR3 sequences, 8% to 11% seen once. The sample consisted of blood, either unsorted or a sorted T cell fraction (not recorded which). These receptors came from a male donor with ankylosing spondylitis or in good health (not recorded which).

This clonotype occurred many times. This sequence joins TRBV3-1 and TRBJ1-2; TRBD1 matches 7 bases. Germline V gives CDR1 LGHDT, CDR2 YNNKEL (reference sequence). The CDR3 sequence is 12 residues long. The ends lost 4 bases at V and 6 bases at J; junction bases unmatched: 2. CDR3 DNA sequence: TGTGCCAGCAGCCTTCAGGGGGATGGCTACACCTTC. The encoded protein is CASSLQGDGYTF.

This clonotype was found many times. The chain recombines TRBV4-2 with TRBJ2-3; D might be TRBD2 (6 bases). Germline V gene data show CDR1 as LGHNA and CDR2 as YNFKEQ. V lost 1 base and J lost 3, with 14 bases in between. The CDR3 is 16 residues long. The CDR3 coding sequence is TGTGCCAGCAGCCAAGCGGTTGGCGGGGCGACAGATACGCAGTATTTT. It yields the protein CASSQAVGGATDTQYF.

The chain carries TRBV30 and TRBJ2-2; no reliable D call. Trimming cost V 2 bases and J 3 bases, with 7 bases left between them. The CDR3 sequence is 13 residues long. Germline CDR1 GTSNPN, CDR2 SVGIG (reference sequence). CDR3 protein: CAWSSRDTGELFF. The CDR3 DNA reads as TGTGCCTGGAGTAGTAGGGACACCGGGGAGCTGTTTTTT.

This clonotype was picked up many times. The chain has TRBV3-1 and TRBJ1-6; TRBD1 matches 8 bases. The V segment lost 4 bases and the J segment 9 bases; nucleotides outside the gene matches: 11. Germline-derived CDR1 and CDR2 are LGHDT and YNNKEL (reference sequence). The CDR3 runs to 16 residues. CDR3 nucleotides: TGTGCCAGCAGCCTAGGCCTTACAGGGGGAACTTCACCCCTCCACTTT. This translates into CASSLGLTGGTSPLHF. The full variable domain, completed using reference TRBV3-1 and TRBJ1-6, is DTAVSQTPKYLVTQMGNDKSIKCEQNLGHDTMYWYKQDSKKFLKIMFSYNNKELIINETVPNRFSPKSPDKAHLNLHINSLELGDSAVYFCASSLGLTGGTSPLHFGNGTRLTVT.

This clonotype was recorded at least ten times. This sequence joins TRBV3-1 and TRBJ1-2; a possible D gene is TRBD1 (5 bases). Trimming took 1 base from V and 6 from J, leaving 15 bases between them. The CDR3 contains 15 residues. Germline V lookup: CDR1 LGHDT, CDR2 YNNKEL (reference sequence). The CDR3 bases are TGTGCCAGCAGCCAAGGGAGGGGCGAAGTGAATGGCTACACCTTC. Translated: CASSQGRGEVNGYTF.

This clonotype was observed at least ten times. The chain's CDR3 is CASSLAGGSSSSYNEQFF. The CDR3 region has the DNA TGCGCCAGCAGCTTGGCCGGCGGAAGCTCGAGCTCCTACAATGAGCAGTTCTTC. This chain uses TRBV5-1 with TRBJ2-1; D not resolved. Trimming took 0 bases from V and 0 from J, leaving 16 bases between them. The length of the CDR3 is 18 residues. CDR1 is SGHRS, CDR2 YFSETQ, per germline.

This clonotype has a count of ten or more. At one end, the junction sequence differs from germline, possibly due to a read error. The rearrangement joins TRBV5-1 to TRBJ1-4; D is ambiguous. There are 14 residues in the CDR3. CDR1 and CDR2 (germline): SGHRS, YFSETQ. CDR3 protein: CASSLRPTNEKLFF. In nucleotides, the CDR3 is TGCGCCAGCAGCTTGAGACCAACGAATGAAAAACTGTTTTTT. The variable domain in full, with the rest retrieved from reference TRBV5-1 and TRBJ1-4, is KAGVTQTPRYLIKTRGQQVTLSCSPISGHRSVSWYQQTPGQGLQFLFEYFSETQRNKGNFPGRFSGRQFSNSRSEMNVSTLELGDSALYLCASSLRPTNEKLFFGSGTQLSVL.

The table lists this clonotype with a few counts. The CDR3 here is CASSLMATSDEQYF. The CDR3 region has the DNA TGTGCCAGCAGCTTAATGGCGACTAGCGACGAGCAGTACTTC. The gene calls are TRBV7-9 and TRBJ2-7; 8 nucleotides line up with TRBD2. The V segment lost 2 bases and the J segment 5 bases; nucleotides outside the gene matches: 5. The CDR3 contains 14 residues. Germline V gene sequence: CDR1 SEHNR, CDR2 FQNEAQ (reference sequence).

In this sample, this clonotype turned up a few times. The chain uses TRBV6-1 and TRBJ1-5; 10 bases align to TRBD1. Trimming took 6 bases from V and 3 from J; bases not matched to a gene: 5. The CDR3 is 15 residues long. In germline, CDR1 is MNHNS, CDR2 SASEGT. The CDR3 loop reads CASRPGTGVNQPQHF. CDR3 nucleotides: TGTGCCAGCAGACCCGGGACAGGGGTCAATCAGCCCCAGCATTTT.

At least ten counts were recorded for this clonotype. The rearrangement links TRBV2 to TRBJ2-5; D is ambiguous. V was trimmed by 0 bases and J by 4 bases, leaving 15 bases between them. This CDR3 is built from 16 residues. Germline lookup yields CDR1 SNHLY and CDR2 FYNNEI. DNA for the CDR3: TGTGCCAGCAGTGAAGCCCTCATTGGGGAAACAGAGACCCAGTACTTC. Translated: CASSEALIGETETQYF.